One and the same sample provided the 6 T cell receptor beta chains below, sequenced in a study of Ad26.COV2.S vaccination and SARS-CoV-2 variants. Treatment given: over 15 received Ad26.COV2.S at low or high dose, single or two shots; 5 received placebo; per-sample allocation not given. At day 63 after the first vaccine or placebo injection, samples were drawn. The repertoire was sequenced with immunoSEQ multiplex PCR; TCRdb's copy has only in-frame clones and lacks some. The sample includes about 500,000 clones, roughly 87% seen only once; the top ten take under 2%. The sequenced sample was peripheral blood, obtained in a trial of Ad26.COV2.S vaccine versus placebo. The receptors were gathered from a person between 18 and 65 years old who received the Ad26.COV2.S COVID-19 vaccine or a placebo.

The CDR3 region has the DNA TGCGCCAGCAGCCCTACCGGGACTCCGACCTACAATGAGCAGTTCTTC. Amino acid sequence: CASSPTGTPTYNEQFF. The chain is built from TRBV10-2 and TRBJ2-1; the D gene is possibly TRBD2 (6 bases). Germline assignment: CDR1 WSHSY and CDR2 SAAADI. The CDR3 extends over 16 amino acids. V shed 6 bases and J shed 2 bases, with 17 bases lying between them.

The rearrangement uses TRBV30 and TRBJ1-6, with a tentative D call TRBD1 (5 bases). There are 13 residues in the CDR3. The V gene's germline CDR1 is GTSNPN and CDR2 SVGIG (reference sequence). V was pared by 7 bases and J by 11 bases, with 18 bases between. The CDR3 DNA follows: TGTGCCTATCGACAGAGCGGGTCGCCACCCCTCCACTTT. As protein: CAYRQSGSPPLHF.

This chain links TRBV6-5 with TRBJ1-2, with a weak D call TRBD1 (5 bases). The CDR3 is made up of 13 amino acids. V lost 5 bases to trimming and J lost 8 bases, with 15 bases between them. Germline CDR1 and CDR2: MNHEY and SVGAGI. As DNA, the CDR3 is TGTGCCAGCAGTCGGGGACGGGACGGGGGCTACACCTTC. Translated: CASSRGRDGGYTF.

The rearrangement uses TRBV6-1 and TRBJ2-3; TRBD2 agrees at 9 bases. CDR3 length: 16 amino acids. The germline CDR1 and CDR2 sequences are MNHNS and SASEGT. V trimming: 2 bases; J trimming: 6 bases; junction bases outside the gene matches: 9. The CDR3 sequence: CASSENWRGGVDTQYF. Here the CDR3 DNA reads TGTGCCAGCAGTGAAAACTGGCGGGGGGGCGTTGATACGCAGTATTTT.

The chain combines TRBV27 with TRBJ1-4, with D hard to call. The V end was cut by 5 bases, the J end by 4 bases, with 11 bases between. The length of the CDR3 is 14 residues. The germline CDR1 and CDR2 sequences are MNHEY and SMNVEV (reference sequence). The DNA of the CDR3 is TGTGCCAGCAGTAACTCAGAGTATAATGAAAAACTGTTTTTT. Amino acid sequence: CASSNSEYNEKLFF.

In this sample, this clone turned up once. The chain links TRBV30 to TRBJ2-7, with D perhaps matching TRBD1 (7 bases). Germline values: CDR1 GTSNPN, CDR2 SVGIG (reference sequence). V lost 1 base to trimming and J lost 3 bases, with 16 bases between them. The CDR3 is made up of 15 amino acids. The CDR3 coding sequence is TGTGCCTGGAGTGGTCCGACAGGGACTTTCTACGAGCAGTACTTC. Its translation is CAWSGPTGTFYEQYF.